The clone carrying this TCR beta chain has a count of ten or more. The antigen is not known. The data originate from a study of T cells in Graves' hyperthyroidism and ophthalmopathy. Study observations and caveats: Most clonotypes expanded in thyroid above 0.001 were likewise present in blood. The model anticipated ophthalmopathy a median around six months pre-onset. A 13 V-J signature model discriminated ophthalmopathy versus stable hyperthyroidism.

RNA transcripts were the template for amplifying TCR beta CDR3 regions. First-round RT-PCR targeting the TCR CDR3 was performed with the HTBI primer set. Using its own MiXCR run on the multiplex PCR reads, TCRdb lists one record per CDR3 protein. This sample has approximately 25,000 distinct CDR3 sequences, with over 35% found just once. Patients with uncontrolled infections, other autoimmune diseases, pregnancy or lactation were excluded. V lost 0 bases to trimming and J lost 6 bases, with 14 bases between them. This CDR3 spans 16 amino acids. Germline V gene lookup returns CDR1 LGHNA and CDR2 YNFKEQ.

The origin of this receptor is a young woman with Graves' hyperthyroidism. The V call is TRBV4-2, the J call TRBJ2-2; D may be TRBD2 (7 bases). Sequenced material: blood. The CDR3 bases are TGTGCCAGCAGCCAAGATTCCGGGGGGCGGGCCGGGGAGCTGTTTTTT. This sequence encodes CASSQDSGGRAGELFF.